This T cell receptor beta chain derives from a study of blood T cell repertoires in COVID-19. Study as a whole: Acute and convalescent COVID-19 specimens originated in the United States, Italy and Spain.

As processed by the authors: Amplifying reference gene primers gave estimates of nucleated cell counts. Measured with immunoSEQ multiplex PCR; TCRdb has only the in-frame clones, and not every one. From that table come the V and J calls and clone size; the DNA was used to work out D and trimming. The top ten clones hold 7.9% of a sample with under 25,000 clones, around 90% of them seen once. The V gene's germline CDR1 is SEHNR and CDR2 FQNEAQ (reference sequence). V lost 5 bases, J lost 0 bases, and 11 bases lay in between. The CDR3 totals 15 residues. J is TRBJ1-3 and V is TRBV7-9, with D maybe TRBD1 (6 bases). The sequenced sample consisted of peripheral blood. The sequence derives from a human donor with active COVID-19. The donor label of this sample is uncertain. CDR3 sequence (DNA): TGTGCCAGCAGCGTACTACAGGGCTCTGGAAACACCATATATTTT. It encodes CASSVLQGSGNTIYF.